A single sample is the source of the 23 T cell receptor beta chains below, sequenced in a study of metastatic and nonmetastatic thyroid tumors. TCRdb re-called clones from the PCR reads using MiXCR. The table shows tens of thousands of clones, with roughly 26% occurring only once. Patients had received no treatment of any kind before thyroid surgery. The source material was tumor tissue. The receptors come from a female donor with papillary thyroid cancer or a benign thyroid nodule (not recorded which). Some clones in this sample may be carry-over from other donors' samples.

This clone came up many times. The chain is built from TRBV12-3 or TRBV12-4 and TRBJ2-1; TRBD1 aligns across 10 bases. The CDR3 is 17 residues long. The trim removed 4 bases at V and 8 bases at J, leaving 14 bases unmatched. CDR3 in amino acids: CASSSDGRDRGFYEQFF. Written as DNA, the CDR3 is TGTGCCAGCAGTTCCGATGGTCGGGACAGGGGATTTTATGAGCAGTTCTTC.

The count of this clone is one. The chain links TRBV5-1 to TRBJ2-1; 12 nucleotides match TRBD2. Unmatched junction bases numbered 0, after V lost 0 bases and J lost 2 bases. The CDR3 extends over 16 amino acids. Germline loops: CDR1 SGHRS, CDR2 YFSETQ. DNA of the CDR3: TGCGCCAGCAGCTTGGGGACTAGCGGGACCTACAATGAGCAGTTCTTC. As protein: CASSLGTSGTYNEQFF.

The CDR3 loop is CASRWTSGSVTDTQYF. The CDR3 region has the DNA TGCGCCAGCAGGTGGACTAGCGGGAGTGTCACAGATACGCAGTATTTT. This chain uses TRBV5-1 with TRBJ2-3; 13 nucleotides line up with TRBD2. J lost 2 bases, V lost 5 bases, and 5 bases had no gene match. Germline values: CDR1 SGHRS, CDR2 YFSETQ. This CDR3 comprises 16 residues.

The rearrangement links TRBV20-1 to TRBJ2-1; D gene unclear. CDR3 length: 16 amino acids. The germline V and J ends were trimmed by 5 bases and 3 bases, with 20 bases remaining between them. From germline, CDR1 is DFQATT and CDR2 SNEGSKA (reference sequence). The CDR3 DNA follows: TGCAGTGCTCAAGGAAACATAGTAGGATTCTACAATGAGCAGTTCTTC. This sequence encodes CSAQGNIVGFYNEQFF.

The chain recombines TRBV6-1 with TRBJ2-7, with 11 bases matching TRBD2. The CDR3 has 14 residues. The germline CDR1 and CDR2 sequences are MNHNS and SASEGT. V lost 6 bases, J lost 7 bases, and 8 bases stayed unmatched. CDR3 residues: CASRPRLAGREQYF. The CDR3 nucleotides read TGTGCCAGCAGACCCCGACTAGCGGGGAGGGAGCAGTACTTC.

This clone has a count of ten or more. V and J are TRBV7-9 and TRBJ1-6; D is possibly TRBD1 (5 bases). V was cut by 4 bases and J by 4 bases, with 8 bases left in between. This CDR3 contains 14 residues. CDR1 and CDR2 (germline): SEHNR, FQNEAQ (reference sequence). CDR3 in DNA: TGTGCCAGCAGCTGGGGCGGATATAATTCACCCCTCCACTTT. Its protein is CASSWGGYNSPLHF.

This clone was detected only once. Relative to the germline gene, one junction end is altered; a read error may explain this. This chain connects TRBV7-2 to TRBJ2-5; TRBD2 aligns across 7 bases. CDR3 size: 14 residues. Germline values: CDR1 SGHTA, CDR2 FQGNSA. In DNA, the CDR3 is TGTGCCAGCAGCTTGGATAGCGGGCAAGAGAACCAGTACTTC. Translation gives CASSLDSGQENQYF.

In this sample, this clone turned up many times. This sequence joins TRBV7-9 and TRBJ1-2; D not resolved. V lost 6 bases to trimming and J lost 4 bases, with 12 bases between them. Germline V gene lookup returns CDR1 SEHNR and CDR2 FQNEAQ (reference sequence). There are 13 residues in the CDR3. Here the CDR3 DNA reads TGTGCCAGCAGTTTCACGGATCGCTATGGCTACACCTTC. Translation: CASSFTDRYGYTF.

This clone came up many times. The chain joins TRBV11-2 to TRBJ2-3; 8 positions agree with TRBD1. The V segment lost 4 bases and the J segment 1 base; nucleotides outside the gene matches: 1. The CDR3 sequence is 14 residues long. CDR1 is SGHAT and CDR2 is FQNNGV in the germline V gene. CDR3 nucleotides: TGTGCCAGCAGCTGGGGACAGGGCACAGATACGCAGTATTTT. The encoded protein is CASSWGQGTDTQYF.

This clone was detected many times. The rearrangement uses TRBV5-1 and TRBJ2-1; D may correspond to TRBD1 or TRBD2 (5 bases each). V lost 7 bases and J lost 9, with 14 bases in between. Germline V gives CDR1 SGHRS, CDR2 YFSETQ. CDR3 length: 12 residues. The CDR3 DNA is TGCGCCAGCGGGACCAGCTTTATTGAGCAGTTCTTC. Translated: CASGTSFIEQFF.

This chain connects TRBV11-2 to TRBJ2-1; 10 nucleotides agree with TRBD2. This CDR3 spans 15 amino acids. The J segment lost 8 bases and the V segment lost 1 base, leaving 5 bases of the junction unmatched. The germline V gene has CDR1 SGHAT and CDR2 FQNNGV. The CDR3 is CASSLGLAGMDEQFF. The CDR3 bases are TGTGCCAGCAGCTTAGGACTAGCGGGTATGGATGAGCAGTTCTTC.

In its sample, this clone was seen a few times. For the CDR3, the DNA is TGTGCCAGCATTCCACACCGGGCTAGCGTGAGTTACAATGAGCAGTTCTTC. The encoded protein is CASIPHRASVSYNEQFF. This rearrangement joins TRBV27 to TRBJ2-1; TRBD2 might be the D (6 bases). The V gene lost 7 bases and the J gene lost 4 bases, with 23 bases spanning the gap. Germline V gene sequence: CDR1 MNHEY, CDR2 SMNVEV (reference sequence). The length of the CDR3 is 17 residues.

This clone was seen at least ten times. The gene calls are TRBV5-8 and TRBJ2-3; 9 nucleotides match TRBD2. The germline CDR1 and CDR2 sequences are SGHTS and YDEGEE. This CDR3 region has 16 residues. V dropped 2 bases and J dropped 1; count of bases not matched to a gene: 5. The chain's CDR3 is CASSLGWTSGTDTQYF. The CDR3, as DNA: TGTGCCAGCAGCTTAGGTTGGACTAGCGGCACAGATACGCAGTATTTT.

In this sample, this clone turned up many times. The rearrangement uses TRBV18 and TRBJ1-1, with D possibly being TRBD1 (5 bases). This CDR3 is built from 13 residues. Germline-derived CDR1 and CDR2 are KGHSH and LQKENI. The V end lost 4 bases, the J end lost 1 base, and 7 bases lay between the germline ends. The CDR3 nucleotides are TGTGCCAGCTCACAGGACAAGAACACTGAAGCTTTCTTT. The encoded protein is CASSQDKNTEAFF.

This clone has a handful of counts. This chain joins TRBV5-1 and TRBJ1-1; no definite D call. V lost 4 bases and J lost 12, with 16 bases in between. In germline, CDR1 is SGHRS, CDR2 YFSETQ. CDR3 size: 12 residues. CDR3 sequence: CASSPRGVTPFF. The CDR3 coding sequence is TGCGCCAGCAGCCCCCGTGGGGTTACGCCTTTCTTT. Variable domain in full (rest from reference TRBV5-1 and TRBJ1-1): KAGVTQTPRYLIKTRGQQVTLSCSPISGHRSVSWYQQTPGQGLQFLFEYFSETQRNKGNFPGRFSGRQFSNSRSEMNVSTLELGDSALYLCASSPRGVTPFFGQGTRLTVV.

V is TRBV18 and J is TRBJ1-1, with D possibly matching TRBD1 (6 bases). CDR1 is KGHSH and CDR2 is LQKENI in the germline V gene. The V gene lost 5 bases and the J gene lost 4 bases, with 14 bases spanning the gap. The CDR3 consists of 14 residues. The CDR3 region is CASSVDGGGTEAFF. Written as DNA, the CDR3 is TGTGCCAGCTCAGTCGACGGAGGGGGCACTGAAGCTTTCTTT.

The chain recombines TRBV2 with TRBJ1-6; 9 bases map to TRBD1. Trimming took 7 bases from V and 10 from J; bases not matched to a gene: 8. The germline gives CDR1 SNHLY, CDR2 FYNNEI. The CDR3 runs 14 residues. The CDR3 DNA sequence: TGTGCCAGCAAAGGGGACAGGGTTTACTCACCCCTCCACTTT. It yields the protein CASKGDRVYSPLHF.

This clone was counted only a few times. Germline is not matched at one junction end, which may reflect a read error. The V call is TRBV6-1, the J call TRBJ2-7, with D unresolved. Germline V gives CDR1 MNHNS, CDR2 SASEGT. CDR3 size: 13 residues. The CDR3 loop is CASSDTFTHEQYF. CDR3 nucleotide sequence: TGTGCCAGTAGTGATACCTTTACCCACGAGCAGTACTTC.

The chain employs TRBV6-1 and TRBJ1-2, with 9 bases matching TRBD1. The CDR3 consists of 14 residues. Trimming took 6 bases from V and 6 from J; bases not matched to a gene: 8. Germline CDR1 MNHNS, CDR2 SASEGT. CDR3 amino acids: CASSPTGGGNGYTF. Written as DNA, the CDR3 is TGTGCCAGCAGCCCTACAGGGGGCGGTAATGGCTACACCTTC.

The chain links TRBV12-3 or TRBV12-4 to TRBJ1-6, with 10 positions matching TRBD1. V lost 5 bases to trimming and J lost 9 bases; unmatched junction nucleotides: 4. The CDR3 contains 14 residues. The CDR3 coding sequence is TGTGCCAGCAGTCGACAGGGGGCCGGTTCACCCCTCCACTTT. Translated: CASSRQGAGSPLHF.

The rearrangement uses TRBV6-1 and TRBJ2-7; D gene ambiguous. This CDR3 contains 13 residues. CDR1 is MNHNS and CDR2 is SASEGT in the germline V gene. V gave up 11 bases and J gave up 1 base, with 15 bases separating them. Here the CDR3 DNA reads TGTGCCGCCTCAGAGGCAGATTCCTACGAGCAGTACTTC. As protein: CAASEADSYEQYF.

The V call is TRBV10-3, the J call TRBJ1-1; weak D call: TRBD1 (6 bases). The CDR3 loop spans 13 amino acids. Trimming took off 4 bases at V and 7 bases at J, with 13 bases between the two ends. Germline-derived CDR1 and CDR2 are ENHRY and SYGVKD. CDR3 sequence reads: CAISAQGMGEAFF. In nucleotides, the CDR3 is TGTGCCATCAGTGCACAGGGAATGGGTGAAGCTTTCTTT.

In its sample, this clone was seen many times. The V and J genes are TRBV7-2 and TRBJ1-1; perhaps TRBD1 as D (6 bases). Germline values: CDR1 SGHTA, CDR2 FQGNSA. The V end lost 4 bases, the J end lost 5 bases, and 14 bases lay between the germline ends. The CDR3 has 14 residues. CDR3 coding DNA: TGTGCCAGCAGCTCCGGACCTCAGGGGACTGAAGCTTTCTTT. Residues: CASSSGPQGTEAFF.